This T cell receptor (beta chain) originates from a study of Graves' ophthalmopathy and Graves' hyperthyroidism. This clonotype was recorded once. As the template, RNA transcripts were used to amplify TCR beta CDR3 regions. Second-round multiplex PCR followed a first-round RT-PCR using HTBI primers. TCRdb reprocessed the multiplex PCR reads via MiXCR and lists one record per CDR3 protein. The sample has approximately 700,000 distinct CDR3 sequences, approximately 39% seen once. This CDR3 comprises 14 residues. Germline CDR1 and CDR2: WSHSY and SAAADI. V shed 7 bases and J shed 3 bases, with 16 bases lying between them.

Sequenced input: peripheral blood. This sequence originates from an adult man with Graves' ophthalmopathy. The rearrangement joins TRBV10-2 to TRBJ2-7; a possible D gene is TRBD2 (6 bases). The CDR3 coding sequence is TGCGCCAGCATGGTGTTGGGAGGCATCTACGAGCAGTACTTC. Amino acids: CASMVLGGIYEQYF.